A single sample is the source of the 22 T cell receptor beta chains below, sequenced in a study of control samples from healthy donors and cancer patients. Assay used: immunoSEQ multiplex PCR; TCRdb lists only in-frame clones, some missing. Of 98,000 or so clones listed, almost 85% are singletons. Input material: blood. Receptors originate from a man aged 18 to 35 in good health.

The chain carries TRBV9 and TRBJ1-2; TRBD1 agrees at 9 bases. The germline CDR1 and CDR2 sequences are SGDLS and YYNGEE. This CDR3 is 14 amino acids long. Trimming took 4 bases from V and 7 from J; bases not matched to a gene: 8. The CDR3 nucleotides are TGTGCCAGCAGCACGAGCACAGGGGGCGGTGGCTACACCTTC. Translation gives CASSTSTGGGGYTF.

The chain employs TRBV2 and TRBJ1-4; 10 bases align to TRBD1. Germline V gene lookup returns CDR1 SNHLY and CDR2 FYNNEI. Losses at the gene ends were 4 bases for V and 3 bases for J; bases not matched to a gene: 14. The CDR3 is made up of 19 amino acids. The CDR3 is CASSVDEGQGTTANEKLFF. Here the CDR3 DNA reads TGTGCCAGCAGTGTGGATGAGGGACAGGGGACTACTGCTAATGAAAAACTGTTTTTT. Together with reference TRBV2 and TRBJ1-4, the CDR3 gives the full variable domain: EPEVTQTPSHQVTQMGQEVILRCVPISNHLYFYWYRQILGQKVEFLVSFYNNEISEKSEIFDDQFSVERPDGSNFTLKIRSTKLEDSAMYFCASSVDEGQGTTANEKLFFGSGTQLSVL.

J is TRBJ1-4 and V is TRBV5-1; D is unresolved. The CDR3 consists of 15 residues. The V end was cut by 4 bases, the J end by 7 bases, with 17 bases between. Germline V gives CDR1 SGHRS, CDR2 YFSETQ. The CDR3 here is CASSPTPGGSEKLFF. The CDR3 region has the DNA TGCGCCAGCAGCCCCACCCCAGGAGGTAGTGAAAAACTGTTTTTT.

The genes are TRBV2 and TRBJ1-1; D might be TRBD1 (6 bases). V was trimmed by 4 bases and J by 0 bases, leaving 12 bases between them. The germline V gene encodes CDR1 SNHLY and CDR2 FYNNEI. The CDR3 spans 15 residues. CDR3 loop: CASSVGGIMNTEAFF. The CDR3, as DNA: TGTGCCAGCAGTGTAGGGGGAATCATGAACACTGAAGCTTTCTTT.

This clone was recorded once. The genes are TRBV13 and TRBJ1-3, with 11 bases fitting TRBD1. The CDR3 is 19 amino acids. Germline V CDR1 and CDR2: PRHDT, FYEKMQ (reference sequence). Trimming at V came to 5 bases and at J to 4 bases, leaving 16 bases not matched to a gene. The CDR3 region is CASSPTPGTGGRLGNTIYF. Here the CDR3 DNA reads TGTGCCAGCAGCCCTACACCCGGGACAGGGGGTCGTTTGGGAAACACCATATATTTT.

The CDR3 DNA follows: TGTGCCAGCAGTGAGCGTGAGAACAAATCCCAGTACTTC. It codes for CASSERENKSQYF. V is TRBV2 and J is TRBJ2-5, with D hard to call. With 3 bases removed from V and 9 bases from J, the gap between germline ends came to 14 bases. The CDR3 is made up of 13 amino acids. CDR1 and CDR2 from the germline V gene are SNHLY and FYNNEI.

The chain has TRBV21-1 and TRBJ2-4; the D segment call TRBD2 is taken from the table without a DNA check. TRBV21-1 is a recognized pseudogene. This CDR3 has 18 residues. Here the CDR3 DNA reads TGTGCCAGCAGCCCTCAATCGTGGAGGACTCTAGCCAAAAACATTCAGTACTTC. Residues: CASSPQSWRTLAKNIQYF.

The chain combines TRBV7-2 with TRBJ1-2, with D uncertain. From germline, CDR1 is SGHTA and CDR2 FQGNSA. The CDR3 length is 15 residues. V was cut by 0 bases and J by 4 bases, with 12 bases left in between. CDR3: CASSLAEGLSYGYTF. CDR3 nucleotides: TGTGCCAGCAGCTTAGCGGAGGGTTTAAGCTATGGCTACACCTTC.

The chain has TRBV5-4 and TRBJ1-4; maybe TRBD1 (6 bases). V lost 1 base, J lost 6 bases, and 13 bases lay in between. There are 15 residues in the CDR3. Germline V gene data show CDR1 as SGHNT and CDR2 as YYREEE (reference sequence). In nucleotides, the CDR3 is TGTGCCAGCAGCTTGTCCGCCAGGGGTGATGAAAAACTGTTTTTT. It is translated as CASSLSARGDEKLFF.

Details on this clone: Other DNA sequences in this sample translate to the same CDR3. The V gene is TRBV6-5, the J gene TRBJ1-4; 7 bases are shared with TRBD1. The germline V gene encodes CDR1 MNHEY and CDR2 SVGAGI. After removal of 6 bases from V and 6 bases from J, the junction contained 4 bases not matched to a gene. This CDR3 region has 13 residues. CDR3 in amino acids: CASSRDRDEKLFF. In DNA form, the CDR3 reads TGTGCCAGCAGCCGGGACAGAGATGAAAAACTGTTTTTT.

The V call is TRBV28, the J call TRBJ1-2; a weak D match, TRBD1 (5 bases). Trimming left V 1 base short and J 1 base short, with 13 bases between. Germline V gene data show CDR1 as MDHEN and CDR2 as SYDVKM. The CDR3 covers 16 residues. The chain's CDR3 is CASSLYVTVFNYGYTF. The CDR3 DNA sequence: TGTGCCAGCAGTTTATACGTGACAGTGTTTAACTATGGCTACACCTTC.

V is TRBV11-2 and J is TRBJ1-3; tentative D call: TRBD1 (5 bases). This CDR3 is built from 16 residues. V lost 2 bases and J 4 bases, leaving 15 bases between the germline ends. CDR1 and CDR2 (germline): SGHAT, FQNNGV. CDR3 coding DNA: TGTGCCAGCAGCTTACGGGACGGGGGGAGAGGAAACACCATATATTTT. It yields the protein CASSLRDGGRGNTIYF.

The CDR3 sequence is CASSVSGTGGPYGYTF. CDR3 nucleotides: TGTGCCAGCAGCGTGAGTGGGACAGGGGGACCATATGGCTACACCTTC. This sequence joins TRBV9 and TRBJ1-2, with 11 bases matching TRBD1. CDR3 size: 16 residues. V dropped 2 bases and J dropped 5; count of bases not matched to a gene: 8. Germline CDR1 is SGDLS and CDR2 is YYNGEE.

Worth noting for this clone: This same CDR3 is encoded by further DNA sequences in the sample. The chain joins TRBV19 to TRBJ1-2, with D perhaps TRBD1 (5 bases). The V and J ends lost 0 bases and 7 bases respectively, with 12 bases between them. The CDR3 contains 14 residues. Looked up from germline, CDR1 is LNHDA and CDR2 is SQIVND (reference sequence). CDR3 DNA sequence: TGTGCCAGTAGTATAGATCGGCAGGGAGGTGGCTACACCTTC. It specifies CASSIDRQGGGYTF.

The chain has TRBV27 and TRBJ2-2; 15 bases map to TRBD2. The junction had 7 bases not matched to a gene; V was cut back by 6 bases and J by 8 bases. The CDR3 runs to 16 residues. Germline V CDR1 and CDR2: MNHEY, SMNVEV (reference sequence). DNA for the CDR3: TGTGCCAGCAGCCCGGGACTAGCGGGGGGTTGGGGGGAGCTGTTTTTT. Amino acids: CASSPGLAGGWGELFF.

Only a few counts were recorded for this clone. This chain uses TRBV30 with TRBJ1-1; D may be TRBD1 (6 bases). The CDR3 sequence is 13 residues long. Germline loops: CDR1 GTSNPN, CDR2 SVGIG (reference sequence). Trimming removed 3 bases from V and 3 bases from J, with 11 bases in between. The CDR3 DNA follows: TGTGCCTGGAGACAGGGTCGGTACACTGAAGCTTTCTTT. Translating it yields CAWRQGRYTEAFF. Full variable domain (missing parts from reference TRBV30 and TRBJ1-1): SQTIHQWPATLVQPVGSPLSLECTVEGTSNPNLYWYRQAAGRGLQLLFYSVGIGQISSEVPQNLSASRPQDRQFILSSKKLLLSDSGFYLCAWRQGRYTEAFFGQGTRLTVV.

The genes are TRBV23-1 and TRBJ2-5; the match to TRBD1 covers 7 bases. TRBV23-1 is an ORF, and what it does is uncertain. J was trimmed by 4 bases and V by 6 bases; bases with no gene match: 8. The CDR3 totals 14 residues. This chain's CDR3 is CASSETGVGETQYF. The CDR3, as DNA: TGCGCCAGCAGCGAAACAGGGGTTGGAGAGACCCAGTACTTC.

The chain employs TRBV30 and TRBJ1-2; TRBD1 might be the D (6 bases). V lost 4 bases, J lost 4 bases, and 16 bases lay in between. This CDR3 contains 14 residues. Germline V gene sequence: CDR1 GTSNPN, CDR2 SVGIG (reference sequence). The CDR3 nucleotides are TGTGCCTGGACACCTCCGGGGGGCTTCTATGGCTACACCTTC. Encoded protein: CAWTPPGGFYGYTF.

This chain links TRBV7-8 with TRBJ2-1; 11 nucleotides line up with TRBD2. Trimming removed 2 bases from V and 3 bases from J; junction bases left unmatched: 3. Germline V lookup: CDR1 SGHVS, CDR2 FQNEAQ. The CDR3 covers 16 residues. CDR3: CASSLHLAGGYNEQFF. The CDR3 coding sequence is TGTGCCAGCAGCTTACACCTAGCGGGGGGCTACAATGAGCAGTTCTTC.

This clone was seen just once. This chain connects TRBV2 to TRBJ2-5; D gene uncertain. Germline V CDR1 and CDR2: SNHLY, FYNNEI. Between the trimmed V and J ends, which lost 4 bases and 3 bases, there was a span of 6 bases. The CDR3 has 12 residues. As DNA, the CDR3 is TGTGCCAGCAGTGCAGGTGAAGAGACCCAGTACTTC. Amino acid sequence: CASSAGEETQYF.

The chain combines TRBV11-2 with TRBJ2-3; D call uncertain. Trimming cost V 1 base and J 0 bases, with 8 bases left between them. Germline-derived CDR1 and CDR2 are SGHAT and FQNNGV. The CDR3 totals 15 residues. Here the CDR3 DNA reads TGTGCCAGCAGCTTAGGTGGGATGAGCACAGATACGCAGTATTTT. It codes for CASSLGGMSTDTQYF.

J is TRBJ2-7 and V is TRBV5-1, with 12 positions matching TRBD2. Unmatched junction bases numbered 5, after V lost 4 bases and J lost 0 bases. Germline V gene sequence: CDR1 SGHRS, CDR2 YFSETQ. CDR3 length equals 16 residues. CDR3: CASSPGLAGPSYEQYV. Here the CDR3 DNA reads TGCGCCAGCAGCCCGGGACTAGCGGGCCCCTCCTACGAGCAGTACGTC.